This T cell receptor beta chain is from a study of T cell responses to AZD1222 COVID-19 vaccine. Study-wide findings and caveats: Sampling captured repertoires only after the peak T cell response. Vaccination with two AZD1222 doses was followed by a rise in Spike-specific TCR breadth and depth.

With regard to this clone: Its antigen remains unidentified.

This CDR3 comprises 13 residues. Trimming stripped 2 bases from V and 7 bases from J, with 12 bases between. CDR1 and CDR2 (germline): GTSNPN, SVGIG (reference sequence). The repertoire was sequenced with immunoSEQ multiplex PCR; TCRdb's copy has only in-frame clones and lacks some. The profile shows around 140,000 clones, about 91% of them singletons. Investigators merged groups given second doses at roughly 4 or roughly 12 weeks. The sequencing used peripheral blood, collected 28 days after the second AZD1222 dose. V gene TRBV30 combines with J gene TRBJ1-5; D is undetermined. This TCR was recovered from an adult who received the AZD1222 COVID-19 vaccine. As DNA, the CDR3 is TGTGCCTGGAGTCGGGTAAGGAGCCAGCCCCAGCATTTT. Protein: CAWSRVRSQPQHF.